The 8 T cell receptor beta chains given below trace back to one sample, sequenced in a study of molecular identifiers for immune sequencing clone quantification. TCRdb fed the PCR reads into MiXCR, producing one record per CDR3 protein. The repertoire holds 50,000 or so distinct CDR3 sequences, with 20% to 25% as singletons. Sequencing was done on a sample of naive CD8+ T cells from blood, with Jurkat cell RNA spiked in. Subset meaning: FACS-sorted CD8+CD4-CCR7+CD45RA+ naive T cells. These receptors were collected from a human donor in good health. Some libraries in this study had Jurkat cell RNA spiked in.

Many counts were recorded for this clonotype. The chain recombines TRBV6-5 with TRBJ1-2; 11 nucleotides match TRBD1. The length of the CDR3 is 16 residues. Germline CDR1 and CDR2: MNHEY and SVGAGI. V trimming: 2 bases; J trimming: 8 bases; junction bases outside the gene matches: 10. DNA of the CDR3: TGTGCCAGCAGTTACGGGAGGGGACAGGGGGTTTACGGCTACACCTTC. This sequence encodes CASSYGRGQGVYGYTF.

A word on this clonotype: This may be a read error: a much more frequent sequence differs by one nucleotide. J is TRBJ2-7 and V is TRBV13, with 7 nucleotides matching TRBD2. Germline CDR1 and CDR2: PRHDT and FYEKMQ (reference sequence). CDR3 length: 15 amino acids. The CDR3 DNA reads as TGTGCCAGCAGCGCCATATCCAGGGAGGGCTACGAGCAGTGCTTC. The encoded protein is CASSAISREGYEQCF.

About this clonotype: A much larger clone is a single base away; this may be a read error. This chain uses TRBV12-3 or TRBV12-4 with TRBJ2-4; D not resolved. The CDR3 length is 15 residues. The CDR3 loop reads CASSLNSLARNIQYF. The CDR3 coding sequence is TGTGCCAGCAGTTTAAACAGTTTAGCCAGAAACATTCAGTACTTC.

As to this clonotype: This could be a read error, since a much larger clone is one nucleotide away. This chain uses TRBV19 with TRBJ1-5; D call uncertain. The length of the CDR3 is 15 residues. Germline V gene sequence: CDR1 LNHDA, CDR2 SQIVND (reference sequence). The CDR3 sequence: CASSTSGYSNRPQHF. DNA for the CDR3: TGTGCCAGTAGTACCTCGGGGTATAGCAATCGGCCCCAGCATTTT.

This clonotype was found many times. CDR3 residues: CASSLGPGGYEQYF. For the CDR3, the DNA is TGTGCCAGCAGCCTGGGACCCGGGGGCTACGAGCAGTACTTC. V and J are TRBV14 and TRBJ2-7, with D maybe TRBD2 (6 bases). The CDR3 sequence is 14 residues long. CDR1 and CDR2 from the germline V gene are SGHDN and FVKESK. V was trimmed by 4 bases and J by 3 bases, leaving 13 bases between them.

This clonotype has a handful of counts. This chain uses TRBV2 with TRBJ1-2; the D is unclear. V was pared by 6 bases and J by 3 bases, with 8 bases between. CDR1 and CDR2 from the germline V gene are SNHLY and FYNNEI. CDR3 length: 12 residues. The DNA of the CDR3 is TGTGCCAGCAGCAATCCAGACTATGGCTACACCTTC. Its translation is CASSNPDYGYTF. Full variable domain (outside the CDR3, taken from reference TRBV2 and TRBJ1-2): EPEVTQTPSHQVTQMGQEVILRCVPISNHLYFYWYRQILGQKVEFLVSFYNNEISEKSEIFDDQFSVERPDGSNFTLKIRSTKLEDSAMYFCASSNPDYGYTFGSGTRLTVV.

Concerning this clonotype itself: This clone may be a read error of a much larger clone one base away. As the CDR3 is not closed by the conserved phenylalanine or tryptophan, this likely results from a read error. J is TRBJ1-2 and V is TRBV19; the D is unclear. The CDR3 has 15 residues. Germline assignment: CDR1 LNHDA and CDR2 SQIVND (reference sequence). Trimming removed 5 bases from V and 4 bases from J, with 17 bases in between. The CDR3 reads CASSWSAGEVYGYTL. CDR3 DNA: TGTGCCAGTAGTTGGTCTGCCGGAGAAGTCTATGGCTACACCCTC.

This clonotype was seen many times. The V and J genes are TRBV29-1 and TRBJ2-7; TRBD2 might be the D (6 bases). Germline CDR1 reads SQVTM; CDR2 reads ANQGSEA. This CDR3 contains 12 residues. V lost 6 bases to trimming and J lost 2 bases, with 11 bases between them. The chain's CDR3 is CSVLAVTYEQYF. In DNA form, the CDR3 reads TGCAGCGTCTTAGCGGTGACCTACGAGCAGTACTTC.